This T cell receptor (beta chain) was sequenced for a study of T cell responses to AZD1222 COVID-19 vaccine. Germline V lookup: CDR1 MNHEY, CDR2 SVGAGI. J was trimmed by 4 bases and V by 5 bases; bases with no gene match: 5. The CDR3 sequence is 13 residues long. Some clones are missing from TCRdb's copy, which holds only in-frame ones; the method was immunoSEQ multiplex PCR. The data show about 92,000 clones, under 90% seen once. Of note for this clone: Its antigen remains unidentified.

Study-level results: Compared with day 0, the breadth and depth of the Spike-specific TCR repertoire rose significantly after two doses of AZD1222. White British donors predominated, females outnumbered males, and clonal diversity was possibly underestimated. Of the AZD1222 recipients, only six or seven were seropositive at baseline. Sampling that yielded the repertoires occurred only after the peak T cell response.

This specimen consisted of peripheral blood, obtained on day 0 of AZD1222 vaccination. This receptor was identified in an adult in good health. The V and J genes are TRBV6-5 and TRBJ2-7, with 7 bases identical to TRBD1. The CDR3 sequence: CASSRQGVYEQYF. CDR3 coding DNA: TGTGCCAGCAGTCGCCAGGGGGTATACGAGCAGTACTTC.